This record looks at one TCR beta chain sequence and its context. As yet, its antigen is unknown. V gave up 4 bases and J gave up 3 bases; unmatched junction bases: 4. The CDR3 contains 14 residues. Per germline, CDR1 SGHVS and CDR2 FNYEAQ. It was RNA transcripts that yielded the amplified TCR beta CDR3 regions. Initially, a first-round RT-PCR of the TCR CDR3 employed the HTBI primer set. In TCRdb, the multiplex PCR reads were re-called with MiXCR into one record per CDR3 protein. The top ten clones hold 6.5% to 9% of a sample with 650,000 to 800,000 distinct CDR3 sequences, less than 45% of them seen once. Diagnoses rested on clinical symptoms, serum thyroxine and TRAb, thyroid ultrasound and orbital computed tomography. The sample comes from a study of T cells in Graves' hyperthyroidism and ophthalmopathy. Study observations and caveats: Ophthalmopathy stood apart from stable hyperthyroidism in a 13 V-J model. Model output signaled ophthalmopathy a median 6.5 months ahead of onset.

Sample: peripheral blood or thyroid tissue (not recorded which). The origin of this receptor is an adult man with Graves' disease, either hyperthyroidism or ophthalmopathy (not recorded which). This chain uses TRBV7-6 with TRBJ2-7; 9 bases map to TRBD1. The CDR3 protein is CASSSTGGDYEQYF. CDR3 sequence (DNA): TGTGCCAGCAGCTCGACAGGGGGAGACTACGAGCAGTACTTC. The full variable domain, its missing parts supplied by reference TRBV7-6 and TRBJ2-7, is GAGVSQSPRYKVTKRGQDVALRCDPISGHVSLYWYRQALGQGPEFLTYFNYEAQQDKSGLPNDRFSAERPEGSISTLTIQRTEQRDSAMYRCASSSTGGDYEQYFGPGTRLTVT.